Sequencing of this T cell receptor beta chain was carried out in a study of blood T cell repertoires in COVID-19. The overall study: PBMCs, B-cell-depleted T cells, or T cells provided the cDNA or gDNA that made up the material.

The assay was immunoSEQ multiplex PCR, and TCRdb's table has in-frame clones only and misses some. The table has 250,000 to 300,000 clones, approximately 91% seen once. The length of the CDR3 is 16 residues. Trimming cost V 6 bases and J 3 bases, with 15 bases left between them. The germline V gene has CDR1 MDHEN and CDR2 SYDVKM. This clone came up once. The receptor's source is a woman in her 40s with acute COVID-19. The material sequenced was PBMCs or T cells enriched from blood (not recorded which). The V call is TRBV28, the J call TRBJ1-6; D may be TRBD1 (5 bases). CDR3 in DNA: TGTGCCAGCAGCCCATCGACAGAGAACTATAATTCACCCCTCCACTTT. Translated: CASSPSTENYNSPLHF.